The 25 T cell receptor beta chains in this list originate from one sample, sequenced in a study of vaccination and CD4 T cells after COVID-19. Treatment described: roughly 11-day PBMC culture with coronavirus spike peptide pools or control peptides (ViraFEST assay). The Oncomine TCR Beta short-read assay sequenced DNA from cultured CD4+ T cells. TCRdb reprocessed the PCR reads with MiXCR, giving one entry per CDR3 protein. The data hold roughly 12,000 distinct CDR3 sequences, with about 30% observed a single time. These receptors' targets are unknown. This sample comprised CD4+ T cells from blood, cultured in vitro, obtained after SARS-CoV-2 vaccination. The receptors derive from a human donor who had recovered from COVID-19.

CDR3 DNA: TGTGCCAGCAGTCCCCGGGGGCGATTTTCGTACGAGCAGTACTTC. This sequence encodes CASSPRGRFSYEQYF. The chain recombines TRBV28 with TRBJ2-7; the D call may be TRBD1 or TRBD2 (6 bases each). V lost 5 bases, J lost 4 bases, and 18 bases lay in between. Germline V gene data show CDR1 as MDHEN and CDR2 as SYDVKM. This CDR3 spans 15 amino acids.

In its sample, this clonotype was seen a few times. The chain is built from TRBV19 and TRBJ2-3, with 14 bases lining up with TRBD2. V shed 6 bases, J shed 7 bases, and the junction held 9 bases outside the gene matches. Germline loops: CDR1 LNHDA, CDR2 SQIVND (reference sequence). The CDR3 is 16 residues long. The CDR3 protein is CASSTGLAGGLNTQYF. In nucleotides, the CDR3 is TGTGCCAGTAGCACCGGACTAGCGGGAGGTCTCAATACGCAGTATTTT. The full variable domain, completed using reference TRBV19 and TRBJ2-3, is DGGITQSPKYLFRKEGQNVTLSCEQNLNHDAMYWYRQDPGQGLRLIYYSQIVNDFQKGDIAEGYSVSREKKESFPLTVTSAQKNPTAFYLCASSTGLAGGLNTQYFGPGTRLTVL.

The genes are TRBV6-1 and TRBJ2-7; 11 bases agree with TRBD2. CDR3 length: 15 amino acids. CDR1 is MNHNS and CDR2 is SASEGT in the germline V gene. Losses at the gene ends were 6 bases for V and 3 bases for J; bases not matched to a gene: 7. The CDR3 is CASRQGLAANYEQYF. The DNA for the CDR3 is TGTGCCAGCAGACAGGGACTAGCGGCAAACTACGAGCAGTACTTC.

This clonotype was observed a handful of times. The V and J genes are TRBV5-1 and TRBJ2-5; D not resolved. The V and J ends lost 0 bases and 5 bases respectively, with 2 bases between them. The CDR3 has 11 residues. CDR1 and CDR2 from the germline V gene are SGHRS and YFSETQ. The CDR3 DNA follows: TGCGCCAGCAGCTTGGATGAGACCCAGTACTTC. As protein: CASSLDETQYF.

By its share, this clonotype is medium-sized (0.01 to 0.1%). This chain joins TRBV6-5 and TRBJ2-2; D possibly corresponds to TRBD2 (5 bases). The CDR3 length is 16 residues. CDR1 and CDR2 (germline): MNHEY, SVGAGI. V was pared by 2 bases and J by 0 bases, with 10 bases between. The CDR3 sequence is CASSYGSFANTGELFF. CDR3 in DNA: TGTGCCAGCAGTTACGGGAGTTTCGCGAACACCGGGGAGCTGTTTTTT.

The CDR3, as DNA: TGTGCCACGAGACGAATATTCTCTGGGGCCAACGTCCTGACTTTC. Protein product: CATRRIFSGANVLTF. This sequence joins TRBV6-1 and TRBJ2-6; D unclear. Per the germline V gene, CDR1 is MNHNS and CDR2 is SASEGT. The CDR3 is 15 amino acids. Trimming took 10 bases from V and 0 from J, leaving 13 bases between them.

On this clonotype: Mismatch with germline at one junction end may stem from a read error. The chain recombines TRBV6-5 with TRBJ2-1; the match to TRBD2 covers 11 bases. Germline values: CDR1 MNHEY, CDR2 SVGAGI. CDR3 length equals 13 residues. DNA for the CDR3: TGTGCCAGCAGTTCGACTAGCGGGACTCGTTCAGTCTTC. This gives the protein CASSSTSGTRSVF.

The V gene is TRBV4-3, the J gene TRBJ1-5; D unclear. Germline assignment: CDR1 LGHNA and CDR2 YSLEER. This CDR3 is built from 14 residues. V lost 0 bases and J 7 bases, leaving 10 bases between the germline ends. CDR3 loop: CASSQELVGQPQHF. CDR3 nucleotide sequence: TGCGCCAGCAGCCAAGAGCTTGTCGGCCAGCCCCAGCATTTT.

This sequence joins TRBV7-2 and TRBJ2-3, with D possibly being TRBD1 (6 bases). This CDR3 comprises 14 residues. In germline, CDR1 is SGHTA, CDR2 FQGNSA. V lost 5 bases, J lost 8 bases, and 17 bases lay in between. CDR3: CASSPRQDSVTQYF. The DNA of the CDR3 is TGTGCCAGCAGCCCTAGACAGGATTCCGTTACGCAGTATTTT.

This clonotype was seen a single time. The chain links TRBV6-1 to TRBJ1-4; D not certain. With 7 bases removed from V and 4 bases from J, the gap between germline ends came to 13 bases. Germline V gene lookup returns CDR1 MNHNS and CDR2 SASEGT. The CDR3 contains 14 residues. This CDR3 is CASKERIHNEKLFF. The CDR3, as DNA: TGTGCCAGCAAGGAGCGGATACATAATGAAAAACTGTTTTTT.

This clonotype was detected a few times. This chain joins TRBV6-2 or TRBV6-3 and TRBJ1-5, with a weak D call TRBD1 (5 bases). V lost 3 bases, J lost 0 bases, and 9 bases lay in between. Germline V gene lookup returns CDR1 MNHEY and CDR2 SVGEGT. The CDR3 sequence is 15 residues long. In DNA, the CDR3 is TGTGCCAGCAGTTATCAGGGTTATAGCAATCAGCCCCAGCATTTT. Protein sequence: CASSYQGYSNQPQHF.

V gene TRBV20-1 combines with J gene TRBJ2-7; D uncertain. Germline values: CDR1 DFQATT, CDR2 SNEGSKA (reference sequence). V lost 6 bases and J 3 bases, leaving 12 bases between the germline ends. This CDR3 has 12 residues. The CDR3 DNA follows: TGCAGTGCCATTCCCGGGCACTACGAGCAGTACTTC. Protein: CSAIPGHYEQYF.

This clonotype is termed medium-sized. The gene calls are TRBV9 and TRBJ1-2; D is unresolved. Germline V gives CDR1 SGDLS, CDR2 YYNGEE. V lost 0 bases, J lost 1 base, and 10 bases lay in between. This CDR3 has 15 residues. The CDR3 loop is CASSVAGRDNYGYTF. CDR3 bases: TGTGCCAGCAGCGTAGCTGGGCGAGATAACTATGGCTACACCTTC.

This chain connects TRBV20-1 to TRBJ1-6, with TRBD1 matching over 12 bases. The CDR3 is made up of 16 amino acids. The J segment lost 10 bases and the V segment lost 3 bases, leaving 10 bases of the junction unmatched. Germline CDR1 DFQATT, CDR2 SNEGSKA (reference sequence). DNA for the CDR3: TGCAGTGCTAGGACCCCCGGGACAGGGGGCCGGTCACCCCTCCACTTT. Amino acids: CSARTPGTGGRSPLHF.

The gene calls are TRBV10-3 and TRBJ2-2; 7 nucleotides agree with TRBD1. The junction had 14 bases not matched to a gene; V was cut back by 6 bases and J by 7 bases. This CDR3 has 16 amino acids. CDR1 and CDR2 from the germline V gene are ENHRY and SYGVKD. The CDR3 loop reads CAISSSTGRQGGELFF. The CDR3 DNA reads TGTGCCATCAGCTCCTCGACAGGGCGGCAGGGCGGGGAGCTGTTTTTT.

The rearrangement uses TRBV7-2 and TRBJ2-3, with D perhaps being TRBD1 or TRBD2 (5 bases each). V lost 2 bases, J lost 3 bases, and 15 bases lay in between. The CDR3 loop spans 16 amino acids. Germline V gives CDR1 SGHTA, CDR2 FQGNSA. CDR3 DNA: TGTGCCAGCAGCTTAATGTGGGGGTCAGGGACAGATACGCAGTATTTT. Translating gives CASSLMWGSGTDTQYF.

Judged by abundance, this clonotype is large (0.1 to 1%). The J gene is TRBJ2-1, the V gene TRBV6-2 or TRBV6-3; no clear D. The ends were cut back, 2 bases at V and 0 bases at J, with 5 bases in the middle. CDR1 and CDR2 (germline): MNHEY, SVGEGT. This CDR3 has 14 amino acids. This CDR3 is CASSYQSSYNEQFF. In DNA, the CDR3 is TGTGCCAGCAGTTACCAGAGCTCCTACAATGAGCAGTTCTTC.

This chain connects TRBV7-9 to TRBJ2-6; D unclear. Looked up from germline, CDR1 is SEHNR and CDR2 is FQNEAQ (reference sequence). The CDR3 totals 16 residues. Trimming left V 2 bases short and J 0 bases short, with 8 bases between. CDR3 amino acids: CASSLPGNSGANVLTF. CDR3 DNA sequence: TGTGCCAGCAGCTTACCTGGAAACTCTGGGGCCAACGTCCTGACTTTC.

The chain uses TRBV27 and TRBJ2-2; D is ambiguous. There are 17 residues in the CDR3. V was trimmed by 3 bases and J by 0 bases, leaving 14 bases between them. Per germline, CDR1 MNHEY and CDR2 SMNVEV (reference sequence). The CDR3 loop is CASSLRYPAPNTGELFF. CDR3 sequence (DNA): TGTGCCAGCAGTTTGAGATACCCAGCACCGAACACCGGGGAGCTGTTTTTT.

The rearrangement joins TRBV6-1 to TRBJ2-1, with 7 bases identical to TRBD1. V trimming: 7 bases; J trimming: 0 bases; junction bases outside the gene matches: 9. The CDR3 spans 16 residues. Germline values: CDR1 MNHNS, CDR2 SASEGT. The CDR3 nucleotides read TGTGCCAGCAACAGACAGGGTGGTAGCTCCTACAATGAGCAGTTCTTC. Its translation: CASNRQGGSSYNEQFF.

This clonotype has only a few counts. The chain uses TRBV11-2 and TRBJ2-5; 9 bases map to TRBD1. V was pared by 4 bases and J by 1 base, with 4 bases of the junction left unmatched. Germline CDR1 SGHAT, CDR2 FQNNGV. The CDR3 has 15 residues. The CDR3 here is CASSYGTGTQETQYF. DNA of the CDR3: TGTGCCAGCAGCTACGGGACAGGGACCCAAGAGACCCAGTACTTC. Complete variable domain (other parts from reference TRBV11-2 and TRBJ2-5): EAGVAQSPRYKIIEKRQSVAFWCNPISGHATLYWYQQILGQGPKLLIQFQNNGVVDDSQLPKDRFSAERLKGVDSTLKIQPAKLEDSAVYLCASSYGTGTQETQYFGPGTRLLVL.

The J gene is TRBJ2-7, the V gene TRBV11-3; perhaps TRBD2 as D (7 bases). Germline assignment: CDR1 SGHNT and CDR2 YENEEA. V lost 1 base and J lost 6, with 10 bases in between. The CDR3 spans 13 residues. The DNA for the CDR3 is TGTGCCAGCAGCTTAGGGAGGGGGGGCGAGCAGTACTTC. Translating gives CASSLGRGGEQYF.

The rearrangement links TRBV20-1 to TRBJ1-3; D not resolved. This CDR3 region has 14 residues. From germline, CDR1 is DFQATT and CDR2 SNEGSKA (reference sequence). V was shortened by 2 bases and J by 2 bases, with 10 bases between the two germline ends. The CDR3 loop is CSARQSVTGNTIYF. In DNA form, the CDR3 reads TGCAGTGCTAGACAGAGTGTTACTGGAAACACCATATATTTT.

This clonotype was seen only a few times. The DNA for the CDR3 is TGTGCCAGCAGCGACGGACAGGGGGCTCAGAATTCACCCCTCCACTTT. It is translated as CASSDGQGAQNSPLHF. The gene calls are TRBV7-9 and TRBJ1-6, with 11 bases that match TRBD1. CDR3 length equals 16 residues. The V gene end was trimmed by 5 bases and the J gene end by 7 bases; junction bases not matched to a gene: 7. The germline CDR1 and CDR2 sequences are SEHNR and FQNEAQ (reference sequence).

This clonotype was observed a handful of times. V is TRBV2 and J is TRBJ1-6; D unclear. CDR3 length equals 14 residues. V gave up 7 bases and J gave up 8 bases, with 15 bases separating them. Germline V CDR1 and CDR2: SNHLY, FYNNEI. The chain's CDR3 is CASTVDGEDSPLHF. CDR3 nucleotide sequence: TGTGCCAGCACCGTGGACGGAGAAGATTCACCCCTCCACTTT. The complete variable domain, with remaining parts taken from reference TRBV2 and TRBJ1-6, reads EPEVTQTPSHQVTQMGQEVILRCVPISNHLYFYWYRQILGQKVEFLVSFYNNEISEKSEIFDDQFSVERPDGSNFTLKIRSTKLEDSAMYFCASTVDGEDSPLHFGNGTRLTVT.